The table lists the clone carrying this T cell receptor beta chain with many counts. Its antigen is as yet unknown. The CDR3 is made up of 16 amino acids. Germline CDR1 reads ENHRY; CDR2 reads SYGVKD. Germline trimming cut 4 bases from V and 3 bases from J; bases unmatched to any gene: 7. This sample stems from a study of T-cell reconstitution after alpha-beta-depleted transplantation in children. TCRbeta library preparation incorporated unique molecular identifiers. TCRdb re-derived calls from the PCR reads in MiXCR, one entry per CDR3 protein. The sample has 550,000 to 800,000 distinct CDR3 sequences; approximately 14% are singletons. Whole-study results and caveats: After one year, T-cell counts and TCRbeta diversity mostly came from new T cells.

Sequences were derived from PBMCs, sampled before TCRalphabeta/CD19-depleted stem cell transplant. The clonotype was recovered from a girl under 10 years old with congenital amegakaryocytic thrombocytopenia, due to receive a stem cell transplant. J is TRBJ2-3 and V is TRBV10-3; 10 positions agree with TRBD2. The CDR3 DNA sequence: TGTGCCATCAGTGGGGATCTAGCGGGAGTGACAGATACGCAGTATTTT. This codes for CAISGDLAGVTDTQYF.